The 9 T cell receptor beta chains reported below all come from one sample, sequenced in a study of cytomegalovirus exposure and HLA in healthy donors. Researchers ran the PCR with 60 Vbeta and 13 Jbeta primers. Only in-frame clones appear in the TCRdb table, and some are missing; sequencing was by immunoSEQ multiplex PCR. Of more than 110,000 clones listed, 76% are singletons. Sequenced sample: PBMCs. Source of these receptors: a man in his late teens or twenties in good health and CMV-seronegative.

The chain employs TRBV2 and TRBJ1-1; TRBD1 matches 8 bases. The CDR3 runs to 14 residues. The J segment lost 1 base and the V segment lost 7 bases, leaving 5 bases of the junction unmatched. Germline-derived CDR1 and CDR2 are SNHLY and FYNNEI. The CDR3 region has the DNA TGTGCCAGCACCCAGGGACAGGAGAACACTGAAGCTTTCTTT. This translates into CASTQGQENTEAFF.

V gene TRBV10-1 combines with J gene TRBJ2-2; perhaps TRBD2 as D (6 bases). This CDR3 is built from 15 residues. Germline V gene data show CDR1 as WNHNN and CDR2 as SYGVQD (reference sequence). The V gene lost 4 bases and the J gene lost 4 bases, with 13 bases spanning the gap. CDR3 sequence: CASSGETSATGELFF. CDR3 in DNA: TGCGCCAGCAGTGGAGAGACTAGTGCCACCGGGGAGCTGTTTTTT.

This chain connects TRBV6-5 to TRBJ1-1; tentatively, D is TRBD1 (5 bases). V was clipped by 2 bases and J by 5 bases, with 9 bases between them. The CDR3 is 13 residues long. Germline V gives CDR1 MNHEY, CDR2 SVGAGI. The CDR3 loop is CASSYGGGTEAFF. The CDR3 region has the DNA TGTGCCAGCAGTTACGGGGGAGGGACTGAAGCTTTCTTT.

V usage is TRBV28 and J usage is TRBJ1-5; TRBD1 is a possible D gene (5 bases). Germline lookup yields CDR1 MDHEN and CDR2 SYDVKM. The CDR3 is 16 amino acids. With 3 bases removed from V and 3 bases from J, the gap between germline ends came to 15 bases. This CDR3 is CASSFLDSFDNQPQHF. The CDR3 DNA sequence: TGTGCCAGCAGTTTCCTCGACAGCTTTGACAATCAGCCCCAGCATTTT.

The V gene is TRBV2, the J gene TRBJ2-5, with D hard to call. The germline CDR1 and CDR2 sequences are SNHLY and FYNNEI. The V gene lost 7 bases and the J gene lost 4 bases, with 7 bases spanning the gap. The CDR3 is 11 residues long. The CDR3, as DNA: TGTGCCAGCACGATCGGAGAGACCCAGTACTTC. The encoded protein is CASTIGETQYF.

The chain employs TRBV11-3 and TRBJ2-3, with TRBD1 matching 10 bases. The CDR3 sequence is 15 residues long. CDR1 and CDR2 from the germline V gene are SGHNT and YENEEA. V shed 3 bases, J shed 5 bases, and the junction held 5 bases outside the gene matches. CDR3 sequence reads: CASSFRQGARDTQYF. The CDR3 nucleotides read TGTGCCAGCAGCTTCCGACAGGGGGCCCGAGATACGCAGTATTTT.

This sequence joins TRBV7-9 and TRBJ1-2; no clear D gene. The CDR3 contains 13 residues. CDR1 is SEHNR and CDR2 is FQNEAQ in the germline V gene (reference sequence). Trimming took 1 base from V and 4 from J, leaving 7 bases between them. The DNA for the CDR3 is TGTGCCAGCAGCTTAGTCGGACTCTATGGCTACACCTTC. It is translated as CASSLVGLYGYTF.

The V and J genes are TRBV7-9 and TRBJ2-7; D perhaps matches TRBD2 (6 bases). The V gene lost 1 base and the J gene lost 0 bases, with 10 bases spanning the gap. The length of the CDR3 is 15 residues. The V gene's germline CDR1 is SEHNR and CDR2 FQNEAQ (reference sequence). The CDR3 DNA sequence: TGTGCCAGCAGCTTAGAGGAGGGCCACTCCTACGAGCAGTACTTC. Amino acid sequence: CASSLEEGHSYEQYF.

V usage is TRBV30 and J usage is TRBJ2-1; maybe TRBD1 (5 bases). Trimming pared 4 bases from V and 5 bases from J, leaving 12 bases between. This CDR3 region has 13 residues. Germline CDR1 is GTSNPN and CDR2 is SVGIG (reference sequence). CDR3 DNA: TGTGCCTGGACGGACACCTGGCACAATGAGCAGTTCTTC. This translates into CAWTDTWHNEQFF.